Following are 27 T cell receptor beta chains from one sample sequenced in a study of OX40 agonist ivuxolimab in advanced cancers. Sequencing was performed with immunoSEQ multiplex PCR; in TCRdb, only in-frame clones are kept and a portion is missing. The data hold about 120,000 clones, with 85% to 95% observed a single time. The specimen was CD4+ or CD8+ T cells sorted from blood, collected in a trial of the OX40 agonist ivuxolimab. These receptors originate from an adult with an advanced solid tumor such as melanoma, head and neck, liver or kidney cancer.

In its sample, this clone was seen once. The chain uses TRBV4-2 and TRBJ2-5; tentative D call: TRBD2 (7 bases). Trimming shortened V by 6 bases and J by 1 base, and 12 bases separated the two germline ends. Germline assignment: CDR1 LGHNA and CDR2 YNFKEQ. This CDR3 comprises 14 residues. The CDR3 is CASRGGGPQETQYF. CDR3 nucleotides: TGTGCCAGCAGAGGCGGGGGCCCCCAAGAGACCCAGTACTTC.

The chain employs TRBV18 and TRBJ1-1; D unresolved. The CDR3 contains 12 residues. The V end lost 3 bases, the J end lost 3 bases, and 5 bases lay between the germline ends. The germline V gene has CDR1 KGHSH and CDR2 LQKENI. Here the CDR3 reads CASSPLDTEAFF. The CDR3 nucleotides are TGTGCCAGCTCACCCCTTGACACTGAAGCTTTCTTT. Supplemented by reference TRBV18 and TRBJ1-1, the full variable domain reads NAGVMQNPRHLVRRRGQEARLRCSPMKGHSHVYWYRQLPEEGLKFMVYLQKENIIDESGMPKERFSAEFPKEGPSILRIQQVVRGDSAAYFCASSPLDTEAFFGQGTRLTVV.

This clone was found once. The V gene is TRBV2, the J gene TRBJ2-1, with 7 nucleotides matching TRBD1. This CDR3 comprises 15 residues. With 6 bases clipped from V and 4 bases from J, the junction kept 9 bases outside the gene matches. Germline CDR1 reads SNHLY; CDR2 reads FYNNEI. For the CDR3, the DNA is TGTGCCAGCAGGGAGGACAGGCTTGGGTACAATGAGCAGTTCTTC. This encodes CASREDRLGYNEQFF. Looking up the rest from reference TRBV2 and TRBJ2-1 gives the full variable domain: EPEVTQTPSHQVTQMGQEVILRCVPISNHLYFYWYRQILGQKVEFLVSFYNNEISEKSEIFDDQFSVERPDGSNFTLKIRSTKLEDSAMYFCASREDRLGYNEQFFGPGTRLTVL.

The genes are TRBV6-6 and TRBJ1-5; tentatively, D is TRBD1 (6 bases). The germline CDR1 and CDR2 sequences are MNHNY and SVGAGI (reference sequence). The CDR3 totals 15 residues. The V end was cut by 4 bases, the J end by 2 bases, with 12 bases between. CDR3 nucleotide sequence: TGTGCCAGCAGTTCCAACAGGGTAGGCAATCAGCCCCAGCATTTT. Its protein is CASSSNRVGNQPQHF.

The genes are TRBV19 and TRBJ2-3; maybe TRBD2 (6 bases). Trimming took off 3 bases at V and 0 bases at J, with 10 bases between the two ends. The CDR3 extends over 15 amino acids. Germline CDR1 is LNHDA and CDR2 is SQIVND (reference sequence). Here the CDR3 reads CASSIGSSSTDTQYF. The CDR3 coding sequence is TGTGCCAGTAGTATCGGGAGCTCTAGCACAGATACGCAGTATTTT.

The gene calls are TRBV6-1 and TRBJ2-7; D possibly corresponds to TRBD1 (6 bases). Germline V gives CDR1 MNHNS, CDR2 SASEGT. V shed 8 bases and J shed 3 bases, with 20 bases lying between them. The CDR3 extends over 15 amino acids. In nucleotides, the CDR3 is TGTGCCAGCGGGGGTGAGGTGGGCAGGGGCTACGAGCAGTACTTC. Translating it yields CASGGEVGRGYEQYF.

The rearrangement links TRBV30 to TRBJ1-5; D may be TRBD1 (6 bases). The CDR3 sequence is 21 residues long. V shed 0 bases and J shed 4 bases, with 31 bases lying between them. Looked up from germline, CDR1 is GTSNPN and CDR2 is SVGIG (reference sequence). The CDR3 reads CAWSVPSASPGHPKRNQPQHF. The CDR3 region has the DNA TGTGCCTGGAGTGTACCCTCGGCGTCACCGGGACACCCAAAACGGAATCAGCCCCAGCATTTT.

The V gene is TRBV5-5, the J gene TRBJ1-2, with TRBD1 identical over 8 bases. Germline-derived CDR1 and CDR2 are SGHKS and YYEKEE (reference sequence). The CDR3 contains 16 residues. V lost 0 bases, J lost 0 bases, and 4 bases stayed unmatched. The CDR3, as DNA: TGTGCCAGCAGCTTGGGCCCGGACAGGGCTAACTATGGCTACACCTTC. Translation gives CASSLGPDRANYGYTF.

The CDR3 region is CASRHPGIWAEQFF. The CDR3 nucleotides are TGTGCCAGCAGGCACCCAGGGATCTGGGCTGAGCAGTTCTTC. This chain joins TRBV2 and TRBJ2-1; D is perhaps TRBD1 (5 bases). Germline loops: CDR1 SNHLY, CDR2 FYNNEI. Trimming shortened V by 6 bases and J by 9 bases, and 18 bases separated the two germline ends. The CDR3 length is 14 residues.

This chain uses TRBV28 with TRBJ2-2; 10 nucleotides line up with TRBD1. Looked up from germline, CDR1 is MDHEN and CDR2 is SYDVKM. This CDR3 has 15 residues. Trimming took 5 bases from V and 7 from J; bases not matched to a gene: 7. The CDR3 reads CASSKGGTGVGELFF. CDR3 bases: TGTGCCAGCAGTAAAGGGGGGACAGGGGTCGGGGAGCTGTTTTTT. The full variable domain, in which reference TRBV28 and TRBJ2-2 provide the parts outside the CDR3, is DVKVTQSSRYLVKRTGEKVFLECVQDMDHENMFWYRQDPGLGLRLIYFSYDVKMKEKGDIPEGYSVSREKKERFSLILESASTNQTSMYLCASSKGGTGVGELFFGEGSRLTVL.

The V call is TRBV12-5, the J call TRBJ2-3; D is unclear. The CDR3 length is 15 residues. The V gene's germline CDR1 is LGHNT and CDR2 FRNRAP. The ends were cut back, 6 bases at V and 2 bases at J, with 15 bases in the middle. This CDR3 is CASGAPVGYTDTQYF. CDR3 in DNA: TGTGCTAGTGGGGCGCCGGTAGGATACACAGATACGCAGTATTTT.

J is TRBJ1-3 and V is TRBV6-5, with 9 bases fitting TRBD1. Germline assignment: CDR1 MNHEY and CDR2 SVGAGI. V shed 6 bases, J shed 3 bases, and the junction held 3 bases outside the gene matches. This CDR3 comprises 14 residues. CDR3 protein: CASSRTGVGNTIYF. The CDR3 nucleotides read TGTGCCAGCAGCCGGACAGGGGTTGGAAACACCATATATTTT.

The chain employs TRBV7-6 and TRBJ2-1; D is uncertain. CDR3 length: 12 residues. Germline V CDR1 and CDR2: SGHVS, FNYEAQ. The germline V and J ends were trimmed by 4 bases and 5 bases, with 6 bases remaining between them. The chain's CDR3 is CASSSLDNEQFF. As DNA, the CDR3 is TGTGCCAGCAGCTCCCTAGACAATGAGCAGTTCTTC.

J is TRBJ1-1 and V is TRBV19, with D perhaps matching TRBD1 (5 bases). Germline lookup yields CDR1 LNHDA and CDR2 SQIVND (reference sequence). The CDR3 contains 11 residues. V lost 3 bases and J 7 bases, leaving 6 bases between the germline ends. The CDR3 coding sequence is TGTGCCAGTAGTATCGGACATGAAGCTTTCTTT. This encodes CASSIGHEAFF. Looking up the rest from reference TRBV19 and TRBJ1-1 gives the full variable domain: DGGITQSPKYLFRKEGQNVTLSCEQNLNHDAMYWYRQDPGQGLRLIYYSQIVNDFQKGDIAEGYSVSREKKESFPLTVTSAQKNPTAFYLCASSIGHEAFFGQGTRLTVV.

The CDR3 protein is CASSYTAGNTEAFF. The CDR3 DNA reads as TGTGCCAGCAGTTACACCGCAGGGAACACTGAAGCTTTCTTT. The chain carries TRBV6-5 and TRBJ1-1; no firm D call. V shed 2 bases and J shed 1 base, with 8 bases lying between them. CDR3 size: 14 residues. CDR1 MNHEY and CDR2 SVGAGI come from the germline V gene.

The genes are TRBV2 and TRBJ1-5, with a tentative D call TRBD1 (5 bases). Germline loops: CDR1 SNHLY, CDR2 FYNNEI. V dropped 3 bases and J dropped 2 bases, with 11 bases sitting between them. CDR3 length: 15 residues. For the CDR3, the DNA is TGTGCCAGCAGTGATAGGGGCGGAGGCAATCAGCCCCAGCATTTT. As protein: CASSDRGGGNQPQHF.

This clone was counted a few times. The chain has TRBV5-4 and TRBJ2-2, with 7 nucleotides matching TRBD1. Germline V lookup: CDR1 SGHNT, CDR2 YYREEE (reference sequence). This CDR3 contains 16 residues. V lost 1 base, J lost 2 bases, and 5 bases stayed unmatched. Here the CDR3 DNA reads TGTGCCAGCAGCTTGTTAAGGGGGCAAAACACCGGGGAGCTGTTTTTT. This gives the protein CASSLLRGQNTGELFF.

This rearrangement joins TRBV6-5 to TRBJ2-1; 7 bases line up with TRBD2. The germline V gene has CDR1 MNHEY and CDR2 SVGAGI. Trimming removed 10 bases from V and 9 bases from J; junction bases left unmatched: 12. This CDR3 spans 13 amino acids. The CDR3: CAIGRGTLFEQFF. The DNA of the CDR3 is TGTGCCATAGGGCGGGGGACTTTATTTGAGCAGTTCTTC.

The CDR3 bases are TGTGCCAGCAGCTTCGGGGCCCACAATGAGCAGTTCTTC. Protein: CASSFGAHNEQFF. This rearrangement joins TRBV7-7 to TRBJ2-1; tentatively, D is TRBD1 or TRBD2 (5 bases each). The CDR3 sequence is 13 residues long. Germline V gene sequence: CDR1 SSHAT, CDR2 FNYEAQ (reference sequence). V shed 3 bases and J shed 5 bases, with 8 bases lying between them. The entire variable domain, with the rest obtained from reference TRBV7-7 and TRBJ2-1, is as follows: GAGVSQSPRYKVTKRGQDVTLRCDPISSHATLYWYQQALGQGPEFLTYFNYEAQPDKSGLPSDRFSAERPEGSISTLTIQRTEQRDSAMYRCASSFGAHNEQFFGPGTRLTVL.

V gene TRBV28 combines with J gene TRBJ1-5; D not resolved. Germline loops: CDR1 MDHEN, CDR2 SYDVKM. Trimming shortened V by 7 bases and J by 6 bases, and 16 bases separated the two germline ends. The CDR3 consists of 14 residues. Here the CDR3 reads CASTRRGKFQPQHF. The CDR3 DNA follows: TGTGCCAGCACGAGGCGAGGGAAATTTCAGCCCCAGCATTTT.

The chain links TRBV19 to TRBJ1-6, with D unresolved. The CDR3 sequence is 14 residues long. Germline-derived CDR1 and CDR2 are LNHDA and SQIVND (reference sequence). Trimming removed 2 bases from V and 9 bases from J, with 11 bases in between. Written as DNA, the CDR3 is TGTGCCAGTAGTATAAGTGGATATGTTTCACCCCTCCACTTT. This encodes CASSISGYVSPLHF.

As concerns this clone: A junction boundary mismatches the germline segment, possibly from a read error. The chain employs TRBV9 and TRBJ2-5, with D uncertain. The germline CDR1 and CDR2 sequences are SGDLS and YYNGEE. The CDR3 has 13 amino acids. CDR3 residues: CASSVDPQETQYF. The CDR3 coding sequence is TGTGCCAGCAGTGTAGATCCCCAAGAGACCCAGTACTTC.

The V call is TRBV11-1, the J call TRBJ2-7; TRBD2 aligns across 7 bases. V was clipped by 8 bases and J by 3 bases; unmatched bases: 4. The germline V gene has CDR1 SGHAT and CDR2 FQDESV (reference sequence). There are 12 residues in the CDR3. The CDR3 sequence: CASRGVGYEQYF. The CDR3 region has the DNA TGTGCCAGCCGGGGGGTAGGCTACGAGCAGTACTTC.

The V gene is TRBV7-2, the J gene TRBJ1-3; D might be TRBD1 (5 bases). This CDR3 has 16 amino acids. The germline CDR1 and CDR2 sequences are SGHTA and FQGNSA. The V end lost 5 bases, the J end lost 5 bases, and 19 bases lay between the germline ends. The CDR3 DNA follows: TGTGCCAGCAGCCCAGGGAGGGCAGGGAATAGAAACACCATATATTTT. Translating it yields CASSPGRAGNRNTIYF.

The chain couples TRBV7-9 to TRBJ1-5, with D tentatively TRBD1 (5 bases). Trimming pared 5 bases from V and 7 bases from J, leaving 12 bases between. Germline lookup yields CDR1 SEHNR and CDR2 FQNEAQ (reference sequence). The CDR3 extends over 13 amino acids. The CDR3 sequence is CASSPQGGQPQHF. In DNA form, the CDR3 reads TGTGCCAGCAGCCCCCAGGGAGGACAGCCCCAGCATTTT.

This sequence joins TRBV11-2 and TRBJ2-7, with D possibly TRBD2 on 6 matching bases. Germline CDR1 reads SGHAT; CDR2 reads FQNNGV. V gave up 7 bases and J gave up 0 bases, with 16 bases separating them. The CDR3 sequence is 15 residues long. The CDR3 DNA reads as TGTGCCAGCACCCTCTCATTGGACTACTCCTACGAGCAGTACTTC. Its protein product is CASTLSLDYSYEQYF.

This rearrangement joins TRBV5-1 to TRBJ1-3; a weak D match, TRBD1 (5 bases). The CDR3 contains 15 residues. Trimming cost V 4 bases and J 4 bases, with 15 bases left between them. CDR1 is SGHRS, CDR2 YFSETQ, per germline. The CDR3: CASSMDNLSGNTIYF. The CDR3 DNA sequence: TGCGCCAGCAGCATGGACAACCTCTCCGGAAACACCATATATTTT.